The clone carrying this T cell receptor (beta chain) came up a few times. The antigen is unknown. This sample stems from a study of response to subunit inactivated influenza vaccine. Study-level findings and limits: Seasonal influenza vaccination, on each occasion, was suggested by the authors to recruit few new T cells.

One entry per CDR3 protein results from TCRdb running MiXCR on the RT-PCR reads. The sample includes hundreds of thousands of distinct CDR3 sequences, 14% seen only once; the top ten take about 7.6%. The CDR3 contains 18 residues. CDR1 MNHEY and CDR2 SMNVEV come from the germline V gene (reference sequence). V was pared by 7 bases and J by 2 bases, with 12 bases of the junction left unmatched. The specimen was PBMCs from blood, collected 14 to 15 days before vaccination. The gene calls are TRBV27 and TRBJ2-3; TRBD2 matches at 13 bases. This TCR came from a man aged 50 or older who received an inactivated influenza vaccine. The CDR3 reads CASNSRRTSGSDTDTQYF. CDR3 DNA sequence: TGTGCCAGCAATTCGCGACGGACTAGCGGGAGCGACACAGATACGCAGTATTTT.